Shown below are 15 T cell receptor beta chains from a single sample sequenced in a study of radiotherapy plus CTLA-4 blockade in lung cancer. Sequenced by immunoSEQ multiplex PCR; TCRdb stores in-frame clones only, minus some. In the table there are about 80,000 clones, about four fifths of which are singletons. The source material was peripheral blood, sampled from a patient treated with radiotherapy plus ipilimumab. Receptors were obtained from a human donor with non-small cell lung cancer who had stable disease on radiotherapy plus ipilimumab.

This clone was seen only a few times. The V and J genes are TRBV4-1 and TRBJ1-4; D not resolved. Germline V lookup: CDR1 MGHRA, CDR2 YSYEKL. Trimming cost V 4 bases and J 8 bases, with 14 bases left between them. CDR3 length: 14 amino acids. The CDR3 protein is CASSPSPRREKLFF. Written as DNA, the CDR3 is TGCGCCAGCAGCCCTAGCCCCAGGAGGGAAAAACTGTTTTTT.

This rearrangement joins TRBV4-1 to TRBJ1-2; 8 positions agree with TRBD1. Germline V gene lookup returns CDR1 MGHRA and CDR2 YSYEKL. Losses at the gene ends were 5 bases for V and 7 bases for J; bases not matched to a gene: 12. This CDR3 is built from 15 residues. For the CDR3, the DNA is TGCGCCAGCAGCGTGGTGGACAGGGTCTGGAGTGGCTACACCTTC. Its translation is CASSVVDRVWSGYTF.

The chain links TRBV6-5 to TRBJ2-7; D might be TRBD1 (6 bases). The CDR3 loop spans 11 amino acids. Germline CDR1 MNHEY, CDR2 SVGAGI. Between the trimmed V and J ends, which lost 2 bases and 7 bases, there was a span of 6 bases. CDR3: CASSYQGEQYF. The DNA for the CDR3 is TGTGCCAGCAGTTACCAGGGGGAGCAGTACTTC.

The CDR3 nucleotides are TGTGCCAGCAGCGAGGGTTCTAGTGGAAGGCACATTCAGTACTTC. This translates into CASSEGSSGRHIQYF. The J gene is TRBJ2-4, the V gene TRBV5-4; D might be TRBD2 (5 bases). The CDR3 covers 15 residues. Germline CDR1 reads SGHNT; CDR2 reads YYREEE (reference sequence). The V end was cut by 4 bases, the J end by 8 bases, with 19 bases between. Drawing the rest from reference TRBV5-4 and TRBJ2-4, the complete variable domain is ETGVTQSPTHLIKTRGQQVTLRCSSQSGHNTVSWYQQALGQGPQFIFQYYREEENGRGNFPPRFSGLQFPNYSSELNVNALELDDSALYLCASSEGSSGRHIQYFGAGTRLSVL.

The V and J genes are TRBV28 and TRBJ1-5; unclear D gene. V lost 3 bases and J lost 11, with 11 bases in between. The CDR3 length is 12 residues. Germline values: CDR1 MDHEN, CDR2 SYDVKM. CDR3 region: CASSFKSLAQHF. The CDR3 nucleotides read TGTGCCAGCAGTTTTAAATCACTGGCCCAGCATTTT.

This rearrangement joins TRBV7-2 to TRBJ2-3, with 9 bases that match TRBD2. The CDR3 spans 15 residues. J was trimmed by 3 bases and V by 0 bases; bases with no gene match: 1. The V gene's germline CDR1 is SGHTA and CDR2 FQGNSA. Here the CDR3 DNA reads TGTGCCAGCAGCTTAGCTCTAGCGGGGACAGATACGCAGTATTTT. The encoded protein is CASSLALAGTDTQYF.

This rearrangement joins TRBV28 to TRBJ1-4, with no clear D. The CDR3 covers 12 residues. Per the germline V gene, CDR1 is MDHEN and CDR2 is SYDVKM. Trimming pared 4 bases from V and 13 bases from J, leaving 13 bases between. The CDR3 nucleotides read TGTGCCAGCAGTTCGCCGACGGGTCGACTGTTTTTT. It is translated as CASSSPTGRLFF.

The J gene is TRBJ2-1, the V gene TRBV4-2; D gene unclear. Germline V gene sequence: CDR1 LGHNA, CDR2 YNFKEQ. Trimming stripped 4 bases from V and 7 bases from J, with 20 bases between. The CDR3 runs to 16 residues. For the CDR3, the DNA is TGTGCCAGCAGCCGAAGAGAGCTCCCTCCGCTAAATGAGCAGTTCTTC. Translating gives CASSRRELPPLNEQFF.

The chain links TRBV15 to TRBJ2-3; D ambiguous. This CDR3 spans 16 amino acids. Per the germline V gene, CDR1 is LNHNV and CDR2 is YYDKDF (reference sequence). V lost 0 bases and J lost 1, with 11 bases in between. CDR3 region: CATSRDRAGRTDTQYF. The CDR3 region has the DNA TGTGCCACCAGCAGAGATCGGGCAGGCCGCACAGATACGCAGTATTTT. Full variable domain (outside the CDR3, taken from reference TRBV15 and TRBJ2-3): DAMVIQNPRYQVTQFGKPVTLSCSQTLNHNVMYWYQQKSSQAPKLLFHYYDKDFNNEADTPDNFQSRRPNTSFCFLDIRSPGLGDTAMYLCATSRDRAGRTDTQYFGPGTRLTVL.

J is TRBJ1-2 and V is TRBV29-1; unclear D gene. In germline, CDR1 is SQVTM, CDR2 ANQGSEA. V dropped 0 bases and J dropped 2 bases, with 7 bases sitting between them. The CDR3 totals 13 residues. The CDR3 DNA sequence: TGCAGCGTTGAAGACACTCAAAACTATGGCTACACCTTC. Protein: CSVEDTQNYGYTF. The variable domain in full, completed from reference TRBV29-1 and TRBJ1-2, reads SAVISQKPSRDICQRGTSLTIQCQVDSQVTMMFWYRQQPGQSLTLIATANQGSEATYESGFVIDKFPISRPNLTFSTLTVSNMSPEDSSIYLCSVEDTQNYGYTFGSGTRLTVV.

V gene TRBV7-2 combines with J gene TRBJ2-2; 8 nucleotides match TRBD1. Germline CDR1 and CDR2: SGHTA and FQGNSA. This CDR3 region has 18 residues. The junction had 16 bases not matched to a gene; V was cut back by 5 bases and J by 5 bases. The chain's CDR3 is CASSHSPDRAGRTGELFF. CDR3 nucleotides: TGTGCCAGCAGCCATTCCCCGGACAGGGCCGGCCGAACCGGGGAGCTGTTTTTT.

V usage is TRBV28 and J usage is TRBJ1-5; D is possibly TRBD1 (5 bases). This CDR3 is built from 15 residues. In germline, CDR1 is MDHEN, CDR2 SYDVKM. V was pared by 6 bases and J by 3 bases, with 15 bases between. CDR3 nucleotides: TGTGCCAGCAGGGTGCAGGGTCGGGACAATCAGCCCCAGCATTTT. It translates to CASRVQGRDNQPQHF.

V usage is TRBV10-1 and J usage is TRBJ2-5; 12 bases fit TRBD2. Germline assignment: CDR1 WNHNN and CDR2 SYGVQD (reference sequence). CDR3 length: 14 residues. J was trimmed by 7 bases and V by 4 bases; bases with no gene match: 4. CDR3 region: CASSGTSGEGTQYF. CDR3 bases: TGCGCCAGCAGTGGGACTAGCGGGGAAGGGACCCAGTACTTC.

The V call is TRBV5-6, the J call TRBJ2-7, with no clear D. V lost 0 bases, J lost 2 bases, and 3 bases lay in between. This CDR3 spans 12 amino acids. In germline, CDR1 is SGHDT, CDR2 YYEEEE. CDR3 DNA sequence: TGTGCCAGCAGCTTGGAAACCTACGAGCAGTACTTC. Protein product: CASSLETYEQYF.

The chain employs TRBV5-1 and TRBJ1-2; a weak D match, TRBD1 (5 bases). V gave up 2 bases and J gave up 8 bases, with 13 bases separating them. The germline CDR1 and CDR2 sequences are SGHRS and YFSETQ. The CDR3 has 13 residues. The CDR3 DNA is TGCGCCAGCAGCTTAGAGGGGAGACAAGGCTACACCTTC. Translating gives CASSLEGRQGYTF.